Listed here is a single TCR beta chain. Its matching antigen is unknown. The data derive from a study of response to subunit inactivated influenza vaccine. Study-wide findings and caveats: Authors proposed each seasonal influenza vaccination draws in few new T cells.

TCRdb reprocessed the RT-PCR reads via MiXCR and lists one record per CDR3 protein. The table records 300,000 to 350,000 distinct CDR3 sequences, 21% of them present only once. The specimen comprised PBMCs from blood, sampled roughly 20 months after vaccination. The clonotype was recovered from a man between 50 and 70 years old who received an inactivated influenza vaccine.

Written as DNA, the CDR3 is TGTGCCAGCAGTCGGGTAGGCGGCGGGAGGGGCGAGCAGTACTTC. It codes for CASSRVGGGRGEQYF. This chain uses TRBV6-1 with TRBJ2-7; 9 nucleotides agree with TRBD2. CDR1 is MNHNS and CDR2 is SASEGT in the germline V gene. The length of the CDR3 is 15 residues. V dropped 5 bases and J dropped 6; count of bases not matched to a gene: 11.